A single sample is the source of the 23 T cell receptor beta chains below, sequenced in a study of cytotoxic CD8 clonotypes in ibrutinib-treated CLL. Here immunoSEQ multiplex PCR was the method, and the copy in TCRdb shows in-frame clones only, minus some. The sample holds a few hundred thousand clones, around 70% seen once. The sample here was PBMCs, taken after 24 months of ibrutinib treatment. These receptors were collected from a human donor with chronic lymphocytic leukemia.

This clone has only one observation. The chain carries TRBV6-6 and TRBJ1-2; D remains unclear. The CDR3 loop spans 14 amino acids. Germline assignment: CDR1 MNHNY and CDR2 SVGAGI (reference sequence). V lost 0 bases and J 1 base, leaving 6 bases between the germline ends. The CDR3 nucleotides read TGTGCCAGCAGTTACTCGAACATTAACTATGGCTACACCTTC. Its translation is CASSYSNINYGYTF.

CDR3 DNA: TGCAGCGGACTTAGGGGCTCGTATGGCTACACCTTC. It yields the protein CSGLRGSYGYTF. This chain connects TRBV29-1 to TRBJ1-2; D possibly corresponds to TRBD1 (5 bases). CDR1 is SQVTM, CDR2 ANQGSEA, per germline. This CDR3 has 12 residues. The ends were cut back, 7 bases at V and 5 bases at J, with 14 bases in the middle.

In this sample, this clone turned up a few times. CDR3 sequence reads: CASSPTPEDEQYF. CDR3 nucleotide sequence: TGTGCCAGTAGTCCCACCCCCGAGGACGAGCAGTACTTC. This chain uses TRBV19 with TRBJ2-7; D gene unclear. Looked up from germline, CDR1 is LNHDA and CDR2 is SQIVND (reference sequence). The CDR3 sequence is 13 residues long. Trimming cost V 5 bases and J 5 bases, with 13 bases left between them.

The chain links TRBV9 to TRBJ2-3; the match to TRBD1 covers 7 bases. This CDR3 comprises 17 residues. Germline V gene sequence: CDR1 SGDLS, CDR2 YYNGEE. Trimming took 1 base from V and 4 from J; bases not matched to a gene: 12. CDR3 sequence reads: CASSVRGIQGWADTQYF. The CDR3 nucleotides read TGTGCCAGCAGCGTAAGGGGAATACAGGGGTGGGCAGATACGCAGTATTTT.

The chain employs TRBV4-3 and TRBJ2-4; TRBD2 matches at 12 bases. J lost 0 bases, V lost 1 base, and 1 base had no gene match. Germline lookup yields CDR1 LGHNA and CDR2 YSLEER. The CDR3 extends over 17 amino acids. CDR3: CASSQGGLAGAKNIQYF. The DNA of the CDR3 is TGCGCCAGCAGCCAAGGGGGACTAGCGGGAGCCAAAAACATTCAGTACTTC.

The chain uses TRBV29-1 and TRBJ1-1; D is uncertain. Germline V lookup: CDR1 SQVTM, CDR2 ANQGSEA. V was clipped by 2 bases and J by 0 bases, with 13 bases between them. The CDR3 loop spans 15 amino acids. CDR3 residues: CSVELPFSLNTEAFF. The CDR3 DNA reads TGCAGCGTTGAATTGCCGTTTTCCTTGAACACTGAAGCTTTCTTT.

The chain recombines TRBV6-5 with TRBJ2-1, with a tentative D call TRBD2 (5 bases). This CDR3 is built from 15 residues. Germline CDR1 is MNHEY and CDR2 is SVGAGI. V was clipped by 2 bases and J by 3 bases, with 11 bases between them. The CDR3 loop is CASSYTETSYNEQFF. CDR3 sequence (DNA): TGTGCCAGCAGTTACACAGAAACTAGCTACAATGAGCAGTTCTTC.

This clone has only a few counts. The chain carries TRBV6-5 and TRBJ2-7; D ambiguous. The length of the CDR3 is 13 residues. Germline V gene lookup returns CDR1 MNHEY and CDR2 SVGAGI. V lost 7 bases, J lost 2 bases, and 12 bases lay in between. The CDR3 coding sequence is TGTGCCAGCACTCCCGGTTGGCCCTACGAGCAGTACTTC. Translation: CASTPGWPYEQYF.

The J gene is TRBJ1-2, the V gene TRBV28, with D perhaps matching TRBD1 (5 bases). The germline V gene encodes CDR1 MDHEN and CDR2 SYDVKM. CDR3 length equals 15 residues. The V end lost 2 bases, the J end lost 4 bases, and 14 bases lay between the germline ends. DNA for the CDR3: TGTGCCAGCAGTTTAGGGGCCCCAGGGACCTATGGCTACACCTTC. Translating gives CASSLGAPGTYGYTF.

The gene calls are TRBV28 and TRBJ2-2, with a tentative D call TRBD1 (6 bases). Germline V gene lookup returns CDR1 MDHEN and CDR2 SYDVKM. The CDR3 contains 15 residues. Trimming removed 9 bases at V and 5 bases at J, with 19 bases between. In DNA form, the CDR3 reads TGTGCCAGTGAGGCGCATTTGAGGGGGACCGGGGAGCTGTTTTTT. It translates to CASEAHLRGTGELFF.

The chain combines TRBV5-1 with TRBJ2-7; no clear D gene. The V gene's germline CDR1 is SGHRS and CDR2 YFSETQ. The CDR3 extends over 15 amino acids. Trimming took 1 base from V and 2 from J, leaving 13 bases between them. The CDR3 spells CASSLRHPGAYEQYF. Written as DNA, the CDR3 is TGCGCCAGCAGCTTGCGGCACCCCGGCGCCTACGAGCAGTACTTC. Full variable domain (missing parts from reference TRBV5-1 and TRBJ2-7): KAGVTQTPRYLIKTRGQQVTLSCSPISGHRSVSWYQQTPGQGLQFLFEYFSETQRNKGNFPGRFSGRQFSNSRSEMNVSTLELGDSALYLCASSLRHPGAYEQYFGPGTRLTVT.

On this clone: Distinct nucleotide sequences in the sample also encode this CDR3. The V call is TRBV6-5, the J call TRBJ2-3; D unclear. Germline lookup yields CDR1 MNHEY and CDR2 SVGAGI. V lost 2 bases and J 0 bases, leaving 9 bases between the germline ends. The CDR3 has 15 amino acids. The CDR3 region is CASSYGGTSTDTQYF. DNA of the CDR3: TGTGCCAGCAGTTACGGCGGAACTAGCACAGATACGCAGTATTTT.

The chain links TRBV9 to TRBJ2-3; the match to TRBD2 covers 7 bases. Per germline, CDR1 SGDLS and CDR2 YYNGEE. V was clipped by 4 bases and J by 10 bases; unmatched bases: 12. This CDR3 is 14 amino acids long. CDR3 loop: CASSPWGEGRSQYF. The CDR3 bases are TGTGCCAGCAGCCCGTGGGGGGAGGGCCGGTCGCAGTATTTT.

CDR3 sequence (DNA): TGTGCCAGCAGTTACGAGGTGGGAAACACCATATATTTT. Translation gives CASSYEVGNTIYF. This chain uses TRBV6-5 with TRBJ1-3; no definite D call. The germline CDR1 and CDR2 sequences are MNHEY and SVGAGI. Trimming stripped 2 bases from V and 4 bases from J, with 6 bases between. The CDR3 has 13 amino acids.

The rearrangement links TRBV2 to TRBJ2-5; TRBD1 aligns across 8 bases. The CDR3 consists of 14 residues. Germline lookup yields CDR1 SNHLY and CDR2 FYNNEI. V shed 5 bases, J shed 2 bases, and the junction held 4 bases outside the gene matches. The CDR3 nucleotides are TGTGCCAGCAGTCCCCGACAGGGGCAAGAGACCCAGTACTTC. This translates into CASSPRQGQETQYF.

The gene calls are TRBV28 and TRBJ1-5; the D gene is possibly TRBD1 (6 bases). Trimming cost V 6 bases and J 2 bases, with 11 bases left between them. The CDR3 runs 14 residues. Germline V CDR1 and CDR2: MDHEN, SYDVKM. The CDR3 DNA follows: TGTGCCAGCAGAATCAACAGGGGCAATCAGCCCCAGCATTTT. Amino acid sequence: CASRINRGNQPQHF.

The CDR3 coding sequence is TGTGCCAGCTCACCCGGGAGCGATTATGGCTACACCTTC. Protein sequence: CASSPGSDYGYTF. V and J are TRBV18 and TRBJ1-2; D is unresolved. There are 13 residues in the CDR3. Looked up from germline, CDR1 is KGHSH and CDR2 is LQKENI. Trimming pared 3 bases from V and 5 bases from J, leaving 10 bases between.

Ten or more counts support this clone. The chain recombines TRBV9 with TRBJ1-1; no firm D call. Germline V gene sequence: CDR1 SGDLS, CDR2 YYNGEE. The CDR3 contains 14 residues. V lost 0 bases, J lost 1 base, and 7 bases lay in between. In DNA, the CDR3 is TGTGCCAGCAGCGTAGGTACAACGAACACTGAAGCTTTCTTT. As protein: CASSVGTTNTEAFF.

Only a few counts were recorded for this clone. Its ends do not fully match the called genes, so a read error is possible. The chain combines TRBV11-1 with TRBJ2-7; 7 bases are shared with TRBD1. Germline assignment: CDR1 SGHAT and CDR2 FQDESV (reference sequence). This CDR3 is built from 15 residues. Written as DNA, the CDR3 is TGTGCCAGCAGCTTTTCGACAGGGTTCTCCAACGAGCAGTACTTC. Residues: CASSFSTGFSNEQYF. Drawing the rest from reference TRBV11-1 and TRBJ2-7, the complete variable domain is EAEVAQSPRYKITEKSQAVAFWCDPISGHATLYWYRQILGQGPELLVQFQDESVVDDSQLPKDRFSAERLKGVDSTLKIQPAELGDSAMYLCASSFSTGFSNEQYFGPGTRLTVT.

This chain links TRBV10-3 with TRBJ2-5, with D unclear. The CDR3 is 13 residues long. Germline V gives CDR1 ENHRY, CDR2 SYGVKD. V was shortened by 4 bases and J by 2 bases, with 8 bases between the two germline ends. The CDR3 loop reads CAISVQEQETQYF. The CDR3 DNA follows: TGTGCCATCAGTGTGCAGGAACAAGAGACCCAGTACTTC.

This clone was detected only a few times. The chain combines TRBV7-2 with TRBJ2-1, with 10 bases that match TRBD2. The CDR3 runs to 15 residues. In germline, CDR1 is SGHTA, CDR2 FQGNSA. The J segment lost 2 bases and the V segment lost 5 bases, leaving 3 bases of the junction unmatched. CDR3 region: CASSVTSGPYNEQFF. The CDR3 DNA reads TGTGCCAGCAGCGTGACTAGCGGGCCCTACAATGAGCAGTTCTTC.

The chain joins TRBV30 to TRBJ2-3, with 8 bases aligning to TRBD2. The CDR3 sequence is 19 residues long. With 3 bases clipped from V and 1 base from J, the junction kept 18 bases outside the gene matches. Per the germline V gene, CDR1 is GTSNPN and CDR2 is SVGIG (reference sequence). CDR3 residues: CAWSPWRSGRLRGTDTQYF. The CDR3 DNA is TGTGCCTGGAGCCCCTGGCGGAGCGGGAGACTCCGAGGCACAGATACGCAGTATTTT. Based on the CDR3 plus reference TRBV30 and TRBJ2-3, the full variable domain is SQTIHQWPATLVQPVGSPLSLECTVEGTSNPNLYWYRQAAGRGLQLLFYSVGIGQISSEVPQNLSASRPQDRQFILSSKKLLLSDSGFYLCAWSPWRSGRLRGTDTQYFGPGTRLTVL.

The chain is built from TRBV25-1 and TRBJ2-3; D may be TRBD2 (5 bases). Deletions cut 4 bases from V and 2 bases from J, with 7 bases between. The CDR3 is made up of 13 amino acids. CDR1 is MGHDK and CDR2 is SYGVNS in the germline V gene. CDR3 protein: CASSVGNTDTQYF. DNA of the CDR3: TGTGCCAGCAGTGTCGGGAACACAGATACGCAGTATTTT.